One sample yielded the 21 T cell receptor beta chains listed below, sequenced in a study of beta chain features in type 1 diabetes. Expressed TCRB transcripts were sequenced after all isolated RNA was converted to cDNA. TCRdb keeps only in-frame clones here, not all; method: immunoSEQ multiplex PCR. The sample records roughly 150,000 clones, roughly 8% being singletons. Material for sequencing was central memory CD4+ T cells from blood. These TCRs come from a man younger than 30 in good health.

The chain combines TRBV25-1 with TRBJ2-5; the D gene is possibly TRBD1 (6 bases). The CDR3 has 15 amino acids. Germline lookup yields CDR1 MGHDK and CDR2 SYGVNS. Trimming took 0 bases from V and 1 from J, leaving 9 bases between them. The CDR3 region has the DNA TGTGCCAGCAGTGAATATGGACAGTCCCAAGAGACCCAGTACTTC. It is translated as CASSEYGQSQETQYF.

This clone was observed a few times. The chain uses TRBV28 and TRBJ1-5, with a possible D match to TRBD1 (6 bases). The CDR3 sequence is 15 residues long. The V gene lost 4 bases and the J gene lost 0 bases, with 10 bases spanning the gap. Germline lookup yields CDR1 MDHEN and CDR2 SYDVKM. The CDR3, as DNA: TGTGCCAGCAGTTACCAGGGGAATAGCAATCAGCCCCAGCATTTT. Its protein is CASSYQGNSNQPQHF. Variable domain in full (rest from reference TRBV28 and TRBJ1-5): DVKVTQSSRYLVKRTGEKVFLECVQDMDHENMFWYRQDPGLGLRLIYFSYDVKMKEKGDIPEGYSVSREKKERFSLILESASTNQTSMYLCASSYQGNSNQPQHFGDGTRLSIL.

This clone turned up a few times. DNA of the CDR3: TGCGCCAGCAGCCAACCGGGACAGGGGGCTTATAGCTACACCTTC. Translation gives CASSQPGQGAYSYTF. The chain couples TRBV4-1 to TRBJ1-2; the match to TRBD1 covers 12 bases. The trim removed 2 bases at V and 9 bases at J, leaving 7 bases unmatched. CDR1 is MGHRA and CDR2 is YSYEKL in the germline V gene. This CDR3 is 15 amino acids long.

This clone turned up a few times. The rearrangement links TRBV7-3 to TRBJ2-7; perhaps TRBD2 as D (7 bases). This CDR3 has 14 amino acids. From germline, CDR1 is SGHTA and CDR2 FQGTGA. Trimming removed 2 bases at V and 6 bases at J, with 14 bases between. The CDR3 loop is CASSLDRGAREQYF. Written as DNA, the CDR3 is TGTGCCAGCAGCTTAGACCGGGGGGCCCGCGAGCAGTACTTC. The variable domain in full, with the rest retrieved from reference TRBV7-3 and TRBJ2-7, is GAGVSQTPSNKVTEKGKYVELRCDPISGHTALYWYRQSLGQGPEFLIYFQGTGAADDSGLPNDRFFAVRPEGSVSTLKIQRTERGDSAVYLCASSLDRGAREQYFGPGTRLTVT.

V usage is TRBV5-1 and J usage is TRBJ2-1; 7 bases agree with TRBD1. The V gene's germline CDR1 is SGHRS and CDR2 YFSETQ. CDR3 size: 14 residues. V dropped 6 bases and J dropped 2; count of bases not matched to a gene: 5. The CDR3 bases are TGCGCCAGCACCAGACAGGGTACCTACAATGAGCAGTTCTTC. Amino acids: CASTRQGTYNEQFF.

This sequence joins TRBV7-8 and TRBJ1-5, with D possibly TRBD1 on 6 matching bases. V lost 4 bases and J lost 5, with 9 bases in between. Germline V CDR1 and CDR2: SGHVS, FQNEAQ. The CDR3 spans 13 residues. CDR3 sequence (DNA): TGTGCCAGCAGCTGGACAGCTGATCAGCCCCAGCATTTT. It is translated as CASSWTADQPQHF.

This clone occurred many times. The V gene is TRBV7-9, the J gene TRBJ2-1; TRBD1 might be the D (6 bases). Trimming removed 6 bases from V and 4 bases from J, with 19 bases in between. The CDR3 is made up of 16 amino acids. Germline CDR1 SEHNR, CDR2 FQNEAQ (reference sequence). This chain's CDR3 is CASRDRGGQKYNEQFF. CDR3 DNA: TGTGCCAGCAGGGACCGGGGCGGACAGAAGTACAATGAGCAGTTCTTC.

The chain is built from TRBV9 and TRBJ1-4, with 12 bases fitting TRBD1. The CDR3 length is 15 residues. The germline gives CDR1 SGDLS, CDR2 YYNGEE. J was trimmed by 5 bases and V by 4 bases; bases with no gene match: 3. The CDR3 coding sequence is TGTGCCAGCAGCCCCGGGACAGGGGGCAATGAAAAACTGTTTTTT. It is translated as CASSPGTGGNEKLFF.

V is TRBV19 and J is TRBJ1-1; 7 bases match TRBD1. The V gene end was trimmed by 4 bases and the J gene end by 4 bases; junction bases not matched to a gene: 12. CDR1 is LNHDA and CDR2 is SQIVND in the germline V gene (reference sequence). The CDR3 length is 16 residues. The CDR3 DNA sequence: TGTGCCAGTAGTAGACCGGGACAGACCGTTGGCACTGAAGCTTTCTTT. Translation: CASSRPGQTVGTEAFF.

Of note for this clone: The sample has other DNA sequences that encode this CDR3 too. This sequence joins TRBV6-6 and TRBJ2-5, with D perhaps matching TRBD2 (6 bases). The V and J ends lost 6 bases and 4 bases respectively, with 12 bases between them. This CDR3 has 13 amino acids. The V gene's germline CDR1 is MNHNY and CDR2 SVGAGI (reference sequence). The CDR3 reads CASSRTSRETQYF. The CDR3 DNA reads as TGTGCCAGCAGCCGAACTAGCCGAGAGACCCAGTACTTC.

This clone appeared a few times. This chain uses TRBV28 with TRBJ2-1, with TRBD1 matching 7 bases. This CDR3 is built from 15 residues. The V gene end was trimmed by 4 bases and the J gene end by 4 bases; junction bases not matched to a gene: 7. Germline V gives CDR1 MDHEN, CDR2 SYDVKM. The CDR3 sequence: CASSSTGFPYNEQFF. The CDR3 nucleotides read TGTGCCAGCAGTTCGACAGGGTTCCCTTACAATGAGCAGTTCTTC.

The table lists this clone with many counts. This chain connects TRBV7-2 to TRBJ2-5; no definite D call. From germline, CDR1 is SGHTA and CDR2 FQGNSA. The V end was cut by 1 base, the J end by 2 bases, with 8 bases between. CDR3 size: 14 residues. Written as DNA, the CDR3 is TGTGCCAGCAGCTTAGGCTTCAGTCAAGAGACCCAGTACTTC. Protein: CASSLGFSQETQYF. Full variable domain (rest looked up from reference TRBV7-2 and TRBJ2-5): GAGVSQSPSNKVTEKGKDVELRCDPISGHTALYWYRQSLGQGLEFLIYFQGNSAPDKSGLPSDRFSAERTGGSVSTLTIQRTQQEDSAVYLCASSLGFSQETQYFGPGTRLLVL.

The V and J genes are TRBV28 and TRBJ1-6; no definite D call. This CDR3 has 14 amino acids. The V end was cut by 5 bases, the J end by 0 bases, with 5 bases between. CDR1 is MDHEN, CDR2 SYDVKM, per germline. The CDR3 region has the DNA TGTGCCAGCAGTCTGAGCTCCTATAATTCACCCCTCCACTTT. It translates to CASSLSSYNSPLHF.

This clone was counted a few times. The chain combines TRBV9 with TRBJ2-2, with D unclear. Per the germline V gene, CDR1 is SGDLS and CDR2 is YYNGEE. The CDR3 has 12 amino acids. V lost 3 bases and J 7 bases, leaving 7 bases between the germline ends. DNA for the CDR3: TGTGCCAGCAGCGCCTTACTCGGGGAGCTGTTTTTT. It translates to CASSALLGELFF.

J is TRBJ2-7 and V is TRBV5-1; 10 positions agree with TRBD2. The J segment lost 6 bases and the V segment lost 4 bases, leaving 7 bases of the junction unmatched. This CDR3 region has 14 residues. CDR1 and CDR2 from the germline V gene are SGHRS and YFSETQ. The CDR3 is CASSDPAGGREQYF. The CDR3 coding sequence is TGCGCCAGCAGCGATCCAGCGGGAGGGCGCGAGCAGTACTTC.

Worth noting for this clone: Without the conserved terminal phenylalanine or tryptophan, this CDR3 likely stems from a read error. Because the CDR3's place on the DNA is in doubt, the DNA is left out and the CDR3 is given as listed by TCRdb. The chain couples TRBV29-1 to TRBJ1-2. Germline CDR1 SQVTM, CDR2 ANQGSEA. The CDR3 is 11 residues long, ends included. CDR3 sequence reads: CSVLNGGESNL.

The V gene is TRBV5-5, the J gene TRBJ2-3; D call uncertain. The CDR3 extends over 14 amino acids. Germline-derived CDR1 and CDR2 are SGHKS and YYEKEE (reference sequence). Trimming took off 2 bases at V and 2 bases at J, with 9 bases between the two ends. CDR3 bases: TGTGCCAGCAGCTTCCTACCCCTCACAGATACGCAGTATTTT. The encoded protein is CASSFLPLTDTQYF.

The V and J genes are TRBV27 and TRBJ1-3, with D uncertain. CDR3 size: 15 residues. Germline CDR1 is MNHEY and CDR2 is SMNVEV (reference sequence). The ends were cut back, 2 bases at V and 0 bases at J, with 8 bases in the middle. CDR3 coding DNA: TGTGCCAGCAGTTTAACGGGATTCTCTGGAAACACCATATATTTT. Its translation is CASSLTGFSGNTIYF.

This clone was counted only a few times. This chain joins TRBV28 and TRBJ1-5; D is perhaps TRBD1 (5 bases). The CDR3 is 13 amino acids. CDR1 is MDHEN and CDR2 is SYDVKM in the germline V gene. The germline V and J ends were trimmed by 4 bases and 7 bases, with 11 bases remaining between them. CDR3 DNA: TGTGCCAGCAGTTGGGGGGTAGGCCAGCCCCAGCATTTT. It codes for CASSWGVGQPQHF.

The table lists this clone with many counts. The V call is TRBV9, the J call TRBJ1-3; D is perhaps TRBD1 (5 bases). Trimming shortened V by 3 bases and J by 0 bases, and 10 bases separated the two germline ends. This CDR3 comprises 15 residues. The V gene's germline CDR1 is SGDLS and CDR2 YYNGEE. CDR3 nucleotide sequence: TGTGCCAGCAGCGCCGACAGTTACTCTGGAAACACCATATATTTT. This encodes CASSADSYSGNTIYF.

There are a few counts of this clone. CDR3 sequence reads: CASSLISGSTDTQYF. The CDR3 bases are TGTGCCAGCAGCTTAATTAGCGGAAGCACAGATACGCAGTATTTT. This chain connects TRBV11-2 to TRBJ2-3, with D maybe TRBD2 (6 bases). Germline lookup yields CDR1 SGHAT and CDR2 FQNNGV. The CDR3 runs 15 residues. With 2 bases removed from V and 0 bases from J, the gap between germline ends came to 9 bases.